This entry is about one T cell receptor (beta chain). Trimming took off 5 bases at V and 1 base at J, with 17 bases between the two ends. The germline V gene encodes CDR1 LNHDA and CDR2 SQIVND (reference sequence). The CDR3 has 17 residues. The sample is drawn from a study of blood T cell repertoires in COVID-19. TCRdb's copy holds only in-frame clones and misses some; the assay was immunoSEQ multiplex PCR. The sample lists some 130,000 clones, 85% to 90% occurring once. The genes are TRBV19 and TRBJ1-4; D might be TRBD1 (6 bases). The sequencing sample was made of peripheral blood. The receptor comes from a man in his 60s with COVID-19, enrolled during active disease. CDR3 loop: CASSPGSGTLTNEKLFF. As DNA, the CDR3 is TGTGCCAGTAGTCCAGGTTCCGGGACACTAACTAATGAAAAACTGTTTTTT.